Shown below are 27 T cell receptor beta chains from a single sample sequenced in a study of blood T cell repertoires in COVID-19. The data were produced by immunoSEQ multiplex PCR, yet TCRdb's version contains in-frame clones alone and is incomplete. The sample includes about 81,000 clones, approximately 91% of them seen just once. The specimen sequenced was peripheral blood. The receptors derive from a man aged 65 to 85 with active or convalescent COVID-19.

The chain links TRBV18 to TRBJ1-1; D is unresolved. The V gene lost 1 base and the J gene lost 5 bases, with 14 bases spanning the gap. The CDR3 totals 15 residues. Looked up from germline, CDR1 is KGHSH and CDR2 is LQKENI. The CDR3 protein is CASSPQQDGGTEAFF. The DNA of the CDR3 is TGTGCCAGCTCACCACAGCAGGACGGAGGGACTGAAGCTTTCTTT.

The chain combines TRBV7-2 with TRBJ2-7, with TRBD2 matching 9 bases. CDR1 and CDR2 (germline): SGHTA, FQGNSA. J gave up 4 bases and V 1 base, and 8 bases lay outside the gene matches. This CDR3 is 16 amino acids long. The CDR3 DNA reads TGTGCCAGCAGCTTAGTGGGCGGGGGGGCACTTTACGAGCAGTACTTC. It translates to CASSLVGGGALYEQYF.

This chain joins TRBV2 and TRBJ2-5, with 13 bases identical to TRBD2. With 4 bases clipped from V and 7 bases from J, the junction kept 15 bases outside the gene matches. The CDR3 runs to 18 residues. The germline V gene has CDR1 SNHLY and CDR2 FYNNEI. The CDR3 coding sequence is TGTGCCAGCAGTGCATTAACCCCGGGACTAGCGGGGATCGTGACCCAGTACTTC. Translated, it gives CASSALTPGLAGIVTQYF.

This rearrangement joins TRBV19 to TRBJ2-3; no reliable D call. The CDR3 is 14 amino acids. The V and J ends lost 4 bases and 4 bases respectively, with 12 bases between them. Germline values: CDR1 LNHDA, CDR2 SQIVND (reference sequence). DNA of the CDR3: TGTGCCAGTAGTACCCAGCTAGAAGCAGATACGCAGTATTTT. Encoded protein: CASSTQLEADTQYF. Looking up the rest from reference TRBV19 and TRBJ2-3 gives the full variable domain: DGGITQSPKYLFRKEGQNVTLSCEQNLNHDAMYWYRQDPGQGLRLIYYSQIVNDFQKGDIAEGYSVSREKKESFPLTVTSAQKNPTAFYLCASSTQLEADTQYFGPGTRLTVL.

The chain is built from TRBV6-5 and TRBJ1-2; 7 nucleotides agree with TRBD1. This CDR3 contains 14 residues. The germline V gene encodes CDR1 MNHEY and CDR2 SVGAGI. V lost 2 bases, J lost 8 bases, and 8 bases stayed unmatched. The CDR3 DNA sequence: TGTGCCAGCAGTTACGATTTGCAGGGGGGCGGCTACACCTTC. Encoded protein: CASSYDLQGGGYTF.

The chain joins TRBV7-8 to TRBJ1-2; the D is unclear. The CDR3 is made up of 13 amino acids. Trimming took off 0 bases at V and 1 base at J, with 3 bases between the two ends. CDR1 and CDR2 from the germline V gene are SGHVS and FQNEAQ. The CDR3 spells CASSLAYNYGYTF. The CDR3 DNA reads TGTGCCAGCAGCTTAGCGTATAACTATGGCTACACCTTC.

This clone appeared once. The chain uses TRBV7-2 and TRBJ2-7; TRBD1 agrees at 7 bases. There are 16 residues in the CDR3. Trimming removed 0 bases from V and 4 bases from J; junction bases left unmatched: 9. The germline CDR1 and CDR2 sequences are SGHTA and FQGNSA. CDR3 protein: CASSLAFNRGDYEQYF. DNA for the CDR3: TGTGCCAGCAGCTTAGCTTTTAACAGGGGCGATTACGAGCAGTACTTC. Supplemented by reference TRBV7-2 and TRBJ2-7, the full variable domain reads GAGVSQSPSNKVTEKGKDVELRCDPISGHTALYWYRQSLGQGLEFLIYFQGNSAPDKSGLPSDRFSAERTGGSVSTLTIQRTQQEDSAVYLCASSLAFNRGDYEQYFGPGTRLTVT.

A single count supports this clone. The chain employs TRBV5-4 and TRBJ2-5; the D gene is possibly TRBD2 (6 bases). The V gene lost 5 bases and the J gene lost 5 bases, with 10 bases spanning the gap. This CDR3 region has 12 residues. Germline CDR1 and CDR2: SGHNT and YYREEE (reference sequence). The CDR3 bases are TGTGCCAGCAGTAGGGACTTCGAGACCCAGTACTTC. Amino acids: CASSRDFETQYF.

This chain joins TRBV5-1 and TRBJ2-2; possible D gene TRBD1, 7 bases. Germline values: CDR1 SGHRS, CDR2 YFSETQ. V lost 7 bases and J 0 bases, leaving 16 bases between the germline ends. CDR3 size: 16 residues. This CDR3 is CASLQGGAANTGELFF. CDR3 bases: TGCGCCAGCCTCCAGGGGGGAGCAGCGAACACCGGGGAGCTGTTTTTT. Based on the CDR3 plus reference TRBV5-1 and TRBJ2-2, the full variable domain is KAGVTQTPRYLIKTRGQQVTLSCSPISGHRSVSWYQQTPGQGLQFLFEYFSETQRNKGNFPGRFSGRQFSNSRSEMNVSTLELGDSALYLCASLQGGAANTGELFFGEGSRLTVL.

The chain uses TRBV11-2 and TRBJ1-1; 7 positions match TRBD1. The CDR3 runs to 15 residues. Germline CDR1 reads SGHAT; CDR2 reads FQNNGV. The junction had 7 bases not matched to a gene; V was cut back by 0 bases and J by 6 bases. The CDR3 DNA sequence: TGTGCCAGCAGCTTAGATCTCACAGGGGTGGCTGAAGCTTTCTTT. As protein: CASSLDLTGVAEAFF.

The CDR3 nucleotides are TGTGCCAGCAGCTTAGAGGGCAGGGGCACTGAAGCTTTCTTT. Protein sequence: CASSLEGRGTEAFF. The chain couples TRBV7-2 to TRBJ1-1, with a tentative D call TRBD1 (6 bases). Trimming stripped 1 base from V and 4 bases from J, with 10 bases between. Germline V gives CDR1 SGHTA, CDR2 FQGNSA. The CDR3 covers 14 residues.

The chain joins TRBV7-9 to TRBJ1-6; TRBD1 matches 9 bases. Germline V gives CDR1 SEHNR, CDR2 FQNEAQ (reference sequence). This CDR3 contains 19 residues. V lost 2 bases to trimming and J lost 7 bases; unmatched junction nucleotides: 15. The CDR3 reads CASSLFLSWTGDVNSPLHF. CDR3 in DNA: TGTGCCAGCAGCTTATTCCTCTCCTGGACAGGGGACGTAAATTCACCCCTCCACTTT.

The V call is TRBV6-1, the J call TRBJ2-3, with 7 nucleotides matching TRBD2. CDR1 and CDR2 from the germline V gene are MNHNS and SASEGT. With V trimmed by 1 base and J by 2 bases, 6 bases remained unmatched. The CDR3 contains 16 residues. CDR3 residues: CASSEGGTTYTDTQYF. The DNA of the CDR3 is TGTGCCAGCAGTGAAGGTGGGACTACCTACACAGATACGCAGTATTTT.

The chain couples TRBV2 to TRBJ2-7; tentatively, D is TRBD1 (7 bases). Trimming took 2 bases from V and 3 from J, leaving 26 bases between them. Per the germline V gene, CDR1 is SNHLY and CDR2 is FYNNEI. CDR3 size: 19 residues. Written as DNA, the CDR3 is TGTGCCAGCAGTGAACCGGACAGGCGGGATACGAGTGGCTTCTACGAGCAGTACTTC. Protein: CASSEPDRRDTSGFYEQYF.

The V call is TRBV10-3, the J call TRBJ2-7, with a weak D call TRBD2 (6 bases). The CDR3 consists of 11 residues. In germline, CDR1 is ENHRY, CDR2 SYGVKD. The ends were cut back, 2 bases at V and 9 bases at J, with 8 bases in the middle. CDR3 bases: TGTGCCATCAGTGAGGCGGGACGGCAGTACTTC. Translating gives CAISEAGRQYF.

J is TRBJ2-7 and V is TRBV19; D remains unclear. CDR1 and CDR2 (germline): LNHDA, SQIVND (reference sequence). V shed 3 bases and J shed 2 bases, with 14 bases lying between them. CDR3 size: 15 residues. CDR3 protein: CASSIGPWQAYEQYF. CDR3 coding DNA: TGTGCCAGTAGTATCGGCCCCTGGCAGGCCTACGAGCAGTACTTC.

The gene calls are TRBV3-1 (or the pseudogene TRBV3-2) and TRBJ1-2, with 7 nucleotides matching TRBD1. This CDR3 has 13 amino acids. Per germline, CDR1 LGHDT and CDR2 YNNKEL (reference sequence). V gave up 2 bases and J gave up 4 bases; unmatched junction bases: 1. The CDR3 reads CASSQRDSYGYTF. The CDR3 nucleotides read TGTGCCAGCAGCCAACGGGACAGCTATGGCTACACCTTC.

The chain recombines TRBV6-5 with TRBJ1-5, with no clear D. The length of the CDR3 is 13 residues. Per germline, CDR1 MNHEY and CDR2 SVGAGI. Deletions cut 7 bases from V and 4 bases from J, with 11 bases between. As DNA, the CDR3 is TGTGCCAGCAAGTTGCAGATAAATCAGCCCCAGCATTTT. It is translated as CASKLQINQPQHF.

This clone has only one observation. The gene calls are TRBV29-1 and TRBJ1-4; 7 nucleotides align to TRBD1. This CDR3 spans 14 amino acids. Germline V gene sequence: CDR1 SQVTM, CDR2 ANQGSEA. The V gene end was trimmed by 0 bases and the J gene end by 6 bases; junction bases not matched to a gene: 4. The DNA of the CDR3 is TGCAGCGTTGAAGATACAGGGGAACATGAAAAACTGTTTTTT. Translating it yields CSVEDTGEHEKLFF.

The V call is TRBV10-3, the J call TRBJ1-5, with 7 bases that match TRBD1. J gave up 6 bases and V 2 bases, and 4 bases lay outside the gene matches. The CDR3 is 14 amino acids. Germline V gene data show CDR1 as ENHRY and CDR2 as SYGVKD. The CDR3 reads CAISETGVGQPQHF. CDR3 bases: TGTGCCATCAGTGAGACAGGGGTGGGTCAGCCCCAGCATTTT.

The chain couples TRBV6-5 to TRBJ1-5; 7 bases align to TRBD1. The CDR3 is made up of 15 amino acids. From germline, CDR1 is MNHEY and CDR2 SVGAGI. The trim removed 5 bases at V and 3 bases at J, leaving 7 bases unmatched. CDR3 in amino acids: CASSTRQGTNQPQHF. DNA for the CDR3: TGTGCCAGCAGTACAAGACAGGGTACCAATCAGCCCCAGCATTTT.

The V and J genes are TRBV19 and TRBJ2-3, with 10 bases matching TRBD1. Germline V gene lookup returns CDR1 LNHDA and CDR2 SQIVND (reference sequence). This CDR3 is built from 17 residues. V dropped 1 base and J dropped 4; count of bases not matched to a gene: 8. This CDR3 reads CASSIGVGQGPSDTQYF. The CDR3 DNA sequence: TGTGCCAGTAGTATAGGGGTGGGACAGGGGCCGTCAGATACGCAGTATTTT.

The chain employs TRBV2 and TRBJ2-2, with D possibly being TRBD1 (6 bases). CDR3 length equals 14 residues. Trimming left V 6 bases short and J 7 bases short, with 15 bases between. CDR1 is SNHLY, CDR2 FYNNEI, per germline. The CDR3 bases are TGTGCCAGCAGAGTCATACAGGGTATCGGGGAGCTGTTTTTT. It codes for CASRVIQGIGELFF.

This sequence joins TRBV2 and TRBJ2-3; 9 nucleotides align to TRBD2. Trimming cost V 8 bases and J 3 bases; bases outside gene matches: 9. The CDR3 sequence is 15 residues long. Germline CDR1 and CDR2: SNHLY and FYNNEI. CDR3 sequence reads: CASGGWSGGTDTQYF. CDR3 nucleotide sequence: TGTGCCAGCGGTGGCTGGAGCGGGGGGACAGATACGCAGTATTTT.

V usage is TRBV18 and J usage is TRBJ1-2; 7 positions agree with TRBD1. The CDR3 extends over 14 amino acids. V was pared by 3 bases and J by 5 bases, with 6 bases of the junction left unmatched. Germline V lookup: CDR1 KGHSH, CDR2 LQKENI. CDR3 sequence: CASSPQGGEYGYTF. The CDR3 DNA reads TGTGCCAGCTCACCGCAGGGGGGCGAGTATGGCTACACCTTC.

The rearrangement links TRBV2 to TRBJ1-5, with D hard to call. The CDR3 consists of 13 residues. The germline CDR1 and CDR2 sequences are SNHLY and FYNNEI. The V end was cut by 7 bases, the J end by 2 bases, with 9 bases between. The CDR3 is CASKKAGNQPQHF. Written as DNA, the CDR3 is TGTGCCAGCAAGAAGGCGGGCAATCAGCCCCAGCATTTT.

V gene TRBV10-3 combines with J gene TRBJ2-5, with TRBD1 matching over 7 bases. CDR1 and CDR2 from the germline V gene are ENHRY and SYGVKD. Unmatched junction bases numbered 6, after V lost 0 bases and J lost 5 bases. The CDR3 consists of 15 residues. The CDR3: CAISESLGGVETQYF. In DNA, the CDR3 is TGTGCCATCAGTGAGTCACTAGGGGGCGTTGAGACCCAGTACTTC.